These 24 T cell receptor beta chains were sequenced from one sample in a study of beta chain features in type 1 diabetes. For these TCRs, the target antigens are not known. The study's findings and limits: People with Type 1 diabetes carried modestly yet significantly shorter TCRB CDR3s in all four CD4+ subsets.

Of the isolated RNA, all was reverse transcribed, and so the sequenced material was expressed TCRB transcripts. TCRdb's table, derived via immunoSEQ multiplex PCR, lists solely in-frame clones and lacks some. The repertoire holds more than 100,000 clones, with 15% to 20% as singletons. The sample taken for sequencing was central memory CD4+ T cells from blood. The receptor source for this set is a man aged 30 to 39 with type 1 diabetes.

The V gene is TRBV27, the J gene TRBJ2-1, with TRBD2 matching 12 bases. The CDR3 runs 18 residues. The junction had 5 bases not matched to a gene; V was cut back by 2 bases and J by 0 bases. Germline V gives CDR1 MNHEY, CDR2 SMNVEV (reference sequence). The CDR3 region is CASSLALAGGHSYNEQFF. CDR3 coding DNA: TGTGCCAGCAGTTTAGCACTAGCGGGGGGCCACTCCTACAATGAGCAGTTCTTC.

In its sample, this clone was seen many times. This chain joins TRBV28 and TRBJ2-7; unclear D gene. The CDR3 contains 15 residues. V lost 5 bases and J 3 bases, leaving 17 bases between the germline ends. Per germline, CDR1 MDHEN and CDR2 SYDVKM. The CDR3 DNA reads TGTGCCAGCAGTGGGTTAGCCAGTAGCCGCTACGAGCAGTACTTC. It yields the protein CASSGLASSRYEQYF.

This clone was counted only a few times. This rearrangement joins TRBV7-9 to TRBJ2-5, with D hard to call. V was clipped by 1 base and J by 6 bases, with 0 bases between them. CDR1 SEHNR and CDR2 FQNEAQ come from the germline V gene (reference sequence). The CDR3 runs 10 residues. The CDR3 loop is CASSLETQYF. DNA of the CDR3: TGTGCCAGCAGCTTAGAGACCCAGTACTTC.

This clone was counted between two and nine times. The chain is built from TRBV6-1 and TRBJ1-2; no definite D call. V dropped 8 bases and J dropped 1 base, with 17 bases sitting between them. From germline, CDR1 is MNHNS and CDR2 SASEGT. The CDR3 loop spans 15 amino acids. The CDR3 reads CASSLGLGYNYGYTF. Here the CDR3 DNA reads TGTGCCAGCTCTCTTGGGCTGGGATATAACTATGGCTACACCTTC.

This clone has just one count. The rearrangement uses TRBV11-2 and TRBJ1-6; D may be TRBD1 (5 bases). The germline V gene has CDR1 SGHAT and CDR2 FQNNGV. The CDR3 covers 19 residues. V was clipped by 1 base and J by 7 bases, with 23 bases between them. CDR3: CASSLAFAGERAKNSPLHF. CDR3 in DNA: TGTGCCAGCAGCTTAGCGTTCGCGGGGGAAAGGGCGAAAAATTCACCCCTCCACTTT.

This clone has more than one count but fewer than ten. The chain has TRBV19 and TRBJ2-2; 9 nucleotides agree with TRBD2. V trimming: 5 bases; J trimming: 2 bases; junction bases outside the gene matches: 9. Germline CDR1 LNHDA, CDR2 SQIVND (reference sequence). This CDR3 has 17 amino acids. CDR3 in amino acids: CASSGIATSGNTGELFF. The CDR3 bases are TGTGCCAGTAGTGGGATAGCGACTAGCGGAAACACCGGGGAGCTGTTTTTT.

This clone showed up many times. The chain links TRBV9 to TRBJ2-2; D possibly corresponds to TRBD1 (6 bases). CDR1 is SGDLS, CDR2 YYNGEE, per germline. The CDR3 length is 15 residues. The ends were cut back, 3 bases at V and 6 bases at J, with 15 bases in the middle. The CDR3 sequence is CASSATGIFAGELFF. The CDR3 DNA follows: TGTGCCAGCAGCGCCACAGGGATATTTGCCGGGGAGCTGTTTTTT.

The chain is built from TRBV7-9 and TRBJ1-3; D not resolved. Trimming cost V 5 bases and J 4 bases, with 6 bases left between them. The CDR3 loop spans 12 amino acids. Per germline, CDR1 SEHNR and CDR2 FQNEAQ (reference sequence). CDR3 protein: CASSTAGNTIYF. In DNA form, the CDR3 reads TGTGCCAGCAGCACTGCGGGAAACACCATATATTTT.

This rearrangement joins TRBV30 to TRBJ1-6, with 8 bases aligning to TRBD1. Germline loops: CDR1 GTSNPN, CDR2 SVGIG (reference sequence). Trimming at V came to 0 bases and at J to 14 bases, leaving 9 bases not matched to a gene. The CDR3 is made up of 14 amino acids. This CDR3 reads CAWSVDRAFGALHF. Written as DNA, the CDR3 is TGTGCCTGGAGTGTGGACAGGGCCTTTGGGGCCCTCCACTTT.

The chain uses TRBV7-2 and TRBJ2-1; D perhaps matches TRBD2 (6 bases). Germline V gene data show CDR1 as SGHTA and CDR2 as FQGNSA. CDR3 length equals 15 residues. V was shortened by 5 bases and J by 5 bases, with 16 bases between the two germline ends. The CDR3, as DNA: TGTGCCAGCAGCATCCAGGCGGGGACGCACAATGAGCAGTTCTTC. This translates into CASSIQAGTHNEQFF.

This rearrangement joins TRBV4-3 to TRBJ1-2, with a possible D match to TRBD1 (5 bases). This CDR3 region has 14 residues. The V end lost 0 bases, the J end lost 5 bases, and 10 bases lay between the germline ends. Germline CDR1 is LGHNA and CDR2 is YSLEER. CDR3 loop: CASSQEAGRYGYTF. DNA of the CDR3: TGCGCCAGCAGCCAAGAGGCAGGGCGGTATGGCTACACCTTC.

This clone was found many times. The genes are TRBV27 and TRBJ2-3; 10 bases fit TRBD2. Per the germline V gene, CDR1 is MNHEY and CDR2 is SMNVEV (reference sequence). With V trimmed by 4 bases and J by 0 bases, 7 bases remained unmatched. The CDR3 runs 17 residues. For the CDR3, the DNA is TGTGCCAGCAGTTCCTACGAGACTAGCGGGAGCACAGATACGCAGTATTTT. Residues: CASSSYETSGSTDTQYF.

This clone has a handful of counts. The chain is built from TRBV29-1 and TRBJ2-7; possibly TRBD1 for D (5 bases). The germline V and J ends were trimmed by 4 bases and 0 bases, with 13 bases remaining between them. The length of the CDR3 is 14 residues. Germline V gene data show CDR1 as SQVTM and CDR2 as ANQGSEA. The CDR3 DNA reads TGCAGCGTTGGTTCGCAGGGAAGCTCCTACGAGCAGTACTTC. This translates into CSVGSQGSSYEQYF.

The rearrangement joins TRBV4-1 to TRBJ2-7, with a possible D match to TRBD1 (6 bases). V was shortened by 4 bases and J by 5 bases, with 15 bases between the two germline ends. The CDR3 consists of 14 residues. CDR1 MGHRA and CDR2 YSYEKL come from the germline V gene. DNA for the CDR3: TGCGCCAGCAGCCCCCAGGGGTTAATCCACGAGCAGTACTTC. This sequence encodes CASSPQGLIHEQYF.

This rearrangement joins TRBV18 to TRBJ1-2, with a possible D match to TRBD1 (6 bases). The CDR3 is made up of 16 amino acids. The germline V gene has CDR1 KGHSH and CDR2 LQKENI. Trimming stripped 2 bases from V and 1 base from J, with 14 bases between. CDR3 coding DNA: TGTGCCAGCTCACCATATGACGGGACACATAACTATGGCTACACCTTC. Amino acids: CASSPYDGTHNYGYTF.

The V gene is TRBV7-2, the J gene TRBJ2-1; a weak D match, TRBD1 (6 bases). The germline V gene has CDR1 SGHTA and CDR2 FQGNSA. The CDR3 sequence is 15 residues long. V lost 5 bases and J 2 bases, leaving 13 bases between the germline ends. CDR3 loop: CASSLWKGAYNEQFF. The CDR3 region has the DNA TGTGCCAGCAGCCTTTGGAAGGGGGCCTACAATGAGCAGTTCTTC.

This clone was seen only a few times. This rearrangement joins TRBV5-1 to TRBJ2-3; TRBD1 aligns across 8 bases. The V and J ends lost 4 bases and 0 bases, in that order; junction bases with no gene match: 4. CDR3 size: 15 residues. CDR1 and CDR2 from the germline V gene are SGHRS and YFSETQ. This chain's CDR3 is CASSIGQGSTDTQYF. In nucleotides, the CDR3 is TGCGCCAGCAGCATAGGACAGGGTAGCACAGATACGCAGTATTTT.

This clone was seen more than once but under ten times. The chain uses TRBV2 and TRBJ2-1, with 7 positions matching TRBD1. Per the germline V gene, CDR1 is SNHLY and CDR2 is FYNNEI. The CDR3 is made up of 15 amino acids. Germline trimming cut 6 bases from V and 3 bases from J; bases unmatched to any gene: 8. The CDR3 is CASRTGDRDYNEQFF. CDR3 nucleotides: TGTGCCAGCAGAACAGGGGACAGAGACTACAATGAGCAGTTCTTC.

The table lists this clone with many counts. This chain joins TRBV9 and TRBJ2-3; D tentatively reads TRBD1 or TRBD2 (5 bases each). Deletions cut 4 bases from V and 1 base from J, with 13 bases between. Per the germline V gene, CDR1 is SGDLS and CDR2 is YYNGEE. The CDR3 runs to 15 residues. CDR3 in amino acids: CASSTEGSRTDTQYF. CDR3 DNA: TGTGCCAGCAGCACCGAGGGGAGCCGCACAGATACGCAGTATTTT.

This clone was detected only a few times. The CDR3 spells CASSMDVGDTQYF. The CDR3 DNA reads TGTGCCAGTAGTATGGACGTGGGAGATACGCAGTATTTT. The genes are TRBV19 and TRBJ2-3; no clear D gene. The length of the CDR3 is 13 residues. Deletions cut 3 bases from V and 5 bases from J, with 9 bases between. Germline V gene lookup returns CDR1 LNHDA and CDR2 SQIVND (reference sequence).

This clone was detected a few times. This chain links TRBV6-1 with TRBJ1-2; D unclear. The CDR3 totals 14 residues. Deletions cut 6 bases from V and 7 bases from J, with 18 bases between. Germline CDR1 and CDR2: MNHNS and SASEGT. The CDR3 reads CASRDQNQNPGYTF. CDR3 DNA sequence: TGTGCCAGCAGAGACCAAAATCAGAATCCTGGCTACACCTTC.

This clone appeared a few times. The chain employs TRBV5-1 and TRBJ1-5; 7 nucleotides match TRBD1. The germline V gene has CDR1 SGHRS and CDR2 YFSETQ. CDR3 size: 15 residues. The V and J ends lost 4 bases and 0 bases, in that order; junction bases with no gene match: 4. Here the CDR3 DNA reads TGCGCCAGCAGCCCTGGGACAGATAGCAATCAGCCCCAGCATTTT. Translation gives CASSPGTDSNQPQHF.

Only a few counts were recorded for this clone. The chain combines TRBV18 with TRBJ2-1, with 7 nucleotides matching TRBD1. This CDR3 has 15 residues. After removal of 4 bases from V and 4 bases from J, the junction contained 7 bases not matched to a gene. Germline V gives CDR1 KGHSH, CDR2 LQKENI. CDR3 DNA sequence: TGTGCCAGCTCACAGGACAGGCAGGGGTACAATGAGCAGTTCTTC. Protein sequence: CASSQDRQGYNEQFF.

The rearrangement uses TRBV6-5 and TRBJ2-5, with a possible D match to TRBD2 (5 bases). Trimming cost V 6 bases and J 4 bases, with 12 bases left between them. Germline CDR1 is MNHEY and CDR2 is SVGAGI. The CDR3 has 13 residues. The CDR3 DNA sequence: TGTGCCAGCAGGAAACTAGGACGAGAGACCCAGTACTTC. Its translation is CASRKLGRETQYF.